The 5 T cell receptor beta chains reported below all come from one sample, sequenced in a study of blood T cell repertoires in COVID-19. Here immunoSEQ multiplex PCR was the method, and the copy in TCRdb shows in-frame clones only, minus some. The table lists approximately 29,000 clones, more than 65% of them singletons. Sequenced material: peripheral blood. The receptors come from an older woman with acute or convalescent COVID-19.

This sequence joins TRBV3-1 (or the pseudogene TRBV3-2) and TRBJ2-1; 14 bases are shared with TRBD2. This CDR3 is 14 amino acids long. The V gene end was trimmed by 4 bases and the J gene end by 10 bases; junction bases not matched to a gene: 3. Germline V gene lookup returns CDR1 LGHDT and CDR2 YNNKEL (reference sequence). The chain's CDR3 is CASSLRTSGGEQFF. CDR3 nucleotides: TGTGCCAGCAGCCTTCGGACTAGCGGGGGGGAGCAGTTCTTC.

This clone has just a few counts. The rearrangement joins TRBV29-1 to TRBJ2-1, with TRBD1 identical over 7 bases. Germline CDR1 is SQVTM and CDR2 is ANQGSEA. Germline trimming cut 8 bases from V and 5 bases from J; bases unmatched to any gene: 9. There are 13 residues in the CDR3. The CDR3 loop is CSTPGQRDNEQFF. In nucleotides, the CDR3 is TGCAGCACGCCGGGACAGCGCGACAATGAGCAGTTCTTC.

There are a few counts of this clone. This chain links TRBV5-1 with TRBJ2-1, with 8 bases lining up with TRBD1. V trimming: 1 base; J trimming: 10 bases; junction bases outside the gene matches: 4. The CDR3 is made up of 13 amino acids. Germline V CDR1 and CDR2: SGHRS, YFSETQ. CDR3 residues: CASSLSQGAEQFF. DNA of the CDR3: TGCGCCAGCAGCTTGTCCCAGGGGGCCGAGCAGTTCTTC.

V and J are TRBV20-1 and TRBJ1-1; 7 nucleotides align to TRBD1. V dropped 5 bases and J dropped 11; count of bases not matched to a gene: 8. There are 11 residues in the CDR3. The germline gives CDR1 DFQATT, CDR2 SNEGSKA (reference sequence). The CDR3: CSAQTGVGAFF. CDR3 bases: TGCAGTGCTCAAACAGGGGTCGGCGCTTTCTTT.

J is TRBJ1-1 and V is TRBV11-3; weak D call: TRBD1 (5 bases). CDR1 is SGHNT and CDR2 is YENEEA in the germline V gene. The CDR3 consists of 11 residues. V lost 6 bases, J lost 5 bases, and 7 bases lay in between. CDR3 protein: CASSRGTEAFF. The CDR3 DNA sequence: TGTGCCAGCAGTCGGGGGACTGAAGCTTTCTTT.